A selection of T cell receptor beta chains follows, all from one sample in a study of metastatic and nonmetastatic thyroid tumors. TCRdb re-processed the PCR reads through MiXCR. The sample consists of approximately 35,000 clones, about 33% of them appearing once. The sample consisted of tumor tissue. The receptors stem from a female donor with papillary thyroid cancer or a benign thyroid nodule (not recorded which). Some clones in this sample may be carry-over from other donors' samples. Each CDR3 is given with its conserved first and last residue. A D gene is named only where the DNA matches it firmly. Clone size appears in some rows only: once, few, many, or a class for an expanded clone.

clone_size: few
d_call: TRBD2
v_call: TRBV12-3/TRBV12-4
j_call: TRBJ2-7
cdr3_aa: CASSLRGSWYEQYF
cdr3_nt: TGTGCCAGCAGTTTGCGCGGGAGCTGGTACGAGCAGTACTTC

clone_size: .
d_call: TRBD1
v_call: TRBV10-3
j_call: TRBJ1-2
cdr3_aa: CAISEKGQGFVYGYTF
cdr3_nt: TGTGCCATCAGTGAGAAAGGACAGGGATTCGTCTATGGCTACACCTTC

clone_size: few
d_call: .
v_call: TRBV6-5
j_call: TRBJ2-6
cdr3_aa: CASSYSRGAGANVLTF
cdr3_nt: TGTGCCAGCAGTTACTCGCGAGGGGCTGGGGCCAACGTCCTGACTTTC

clone_size: .
d_call: .
v_call: TRBV2
j_call: TRBJ2-7
cdr3_aa: CASSEISQAREQYF
cdr3_nt: TGTGCCAGCAGTGAAATTAGTCAGGCGCGCGAGCAGTACTTC

clone_size: once
d_call: .
v_call: TRBV18
j_call: TRBJ1-1
cdr3_aa: CASSPVAGTNTEAFF
cdr3_nt: TGTGCCAGCTCACCAGTGGCAGGAACGAACACTGAAGCTTTCTTT

clone_size: .
d_call: TRBD2
v_call: TRBV7-6
j_call: TRBJ2-7
cdr3_aa: CASSLTSGEREQYF
cdr3_nt: TGTGCCAGCAGCTTGACTAGCGGGGAGAGGGAGCAGTACTTC

clone_size: few
d_call: .
v_call: TRBV28
j_call: TRBJ2-2
cdr3_aa: CASSFNTWELFF
cdr3_nt: TGTGCCAGCAGTTTTAACACCTGGGAGCTGTTTTTT

clone_size: .
d_call: .
v_call: TRBV9
j_call: TRBJ1-5
cdr3_aa: CASSGRDGWNQPQHF
cdr3_nt: TGTGCCAGCAGCGGAAGGGACGGTTGGAATCAGCCCCAGCATTTT

clone_size: .
d_call: .
v_call: TRBV30
j_call: TRBJ2-5
cdr3_aa: CASTLAYETQYF
cdr3_nt: TGTGCCTCCACGCTAGCGTACGAGACCCAGTACTTC

clone_size: few
d_call: .
v_call: TRBV11-2
j_call: TRBJ2-7
cdr3_aa: CASREGTSAEQYF
cdr3_nt: TGTGCCAGCAGGGAGGGGACATCCGCCGAGCAGTACTTC

clone_size: few
d_call: TRBD1
v_call: TRBV6-1
j_call: TRBJ1-5
cdr3_aa: CASSQDRGSQPQHF
cdr3_nt: TGTGCCAGCAGCCAGGACAGGGGTTCTCAGCCCCAGCATTTT